These 19 T cell receptor beta chains originate from one sample sequenced in a study of Tregs in tolerant kidney transplant recipients (dated by TCRdb to between 2019 and 2020). Per the publication, the time point label means: blood sample drawn before combined kidney and bone marrow transplant. Library creation used the immunoSEQ multiplex PCR assay. What TCRdb holds here is the immuneACCESS table cut down to in-frame rearrangements. Part of the clones is not present; checked against another copy, under half of the missing clones reflect an unresolved V gene, and the others are unexplained. This sample's table lists fewer than 35,000 clones. The top ten clones comprise 6.5% to 8% of the sample. Sequencing used CD8+ T cells from blood, obtained before the transplant. Source of these receptors: a human donor who received a combined kidney and bone marrow transplant.

Notes on this clone: Read sequence stops 3 residues before the CDR3 end, and the germline J gene provides the missing end. This rearrangement joins TRBV2 to TRBJ2-2, with D perhaps matching TRBD1 (5 bases). In germline, CDR1 is SNHLY, CDR2 FYNNEI. There are 14 residues in the CDR3. The V and J ends lost 3 bases and 5 bases respectively, with 10 bases between them. CDR3 amino acids: CASSESTVTGELFF. The sequenced CDR3 bases are TGTGCCAGCAGTGAGTCGACAGTTACCGGGGAG. The full variable domain, rest sourced from reference TRBV2 and TRBJ2-2, is EPEVTQTPSHQVTQMGQEVILRCVPISNHLYFYWYRQILGQKVEFLVSFYNNEISEKSEIFDDQFSVERPDGSNFTLKIRSTKLEDSAMYFCASSESTVTGELFFGEGSRLTVL.

Turning to this clone: The CDR3 goes on 3 residues after the read ends, and that part is filled in from the germline J gene. This chain links TRBV6-2 or TRBV6-3 with TRBJ2-7; 7 bases match TRBD2. Germline CDR1 is MNHEY and CDR2 is SVGEGT. Trimming removed 2 bases from V and 2 bases from J; junction bases left unmatched: 6. CDR3 length equals 15 residues. CDR3 in amino acids: CASSYSLAEPYEQYF. The sequenced part of the CDR3 DNA is TGTGCCAGCAGTTACAGTCTAGCGGAACCCTACGAG.

Notes on this clone: The read finishes 3 residues shy of the CDR3 end, and the germline J gene is used to complete it. The V call is TRBV7-6, the J call TRBJ1-6; possibly TRBD1 for D (6 bases). Germline lookup yields CDR1 SGHVS and CDR2 FNYEAQ. The CDR3 spans 16 residues. CDR3 bases read: TGTGCCAGCAGCTTAGACCGGGACACGGGCACAGAGCCC. Translating gives CASSLDRDTGTEP. The whole CDR3 protein reads CASSLDRDTGTEPLHF.

The part of the CDR3 DNA that was read is TGTGCCAGCAGCTTAGGAGGGTCGGGGAATCAGCCC. Its protein product is CASSLGGSGNQP. The CDR3 in full is CASSLGGSGNQPQHF. V is TRBV11-2 and J is TRBJ1-5; the D is unclear. The CDR3 is cut off 3 residues early in the read; its end comes from the germline J gene. CDR1 is SGHAT and CDR2 is FQNNGV in the germline V gene. CDR3 size: 15 residues. Trimming shortened V by 1 base and J by 4 bases, and 11 bases separated the two germline ends.

Regarding this clone: The CDR3 extends 3 residues past the end of the read, so its final part is completed from the germline J gene. The chain employs TRBV5-1 and TRBJ1-2; 9 bases align to TRBD1. From germline, CDR1 is SGHRS and CDR2 YFSETQ. The CDR3 runs to 16 residues. V shed 4 bases, J shed 4 bases, and the junction held 11 bases outside the gene matches. CDR3 loop: CASSPDRDRAIYGYTF. The part of the CDR3 DNA that was read is TGCGCCAGCAGCCCGGACCGGGACAGGGCTATCTATGGC.

Comment on this clone: The sequenced fragment ends 3 residues before the CDR3 boundary, so the rest is inferred from the germline J gene. J is TRBJ2-7 and V is TRBV6-2 or TRBV6-3; 11 nucleotides match TRBD1. V lost 5 bases, J lost 5 bases, and 8 bases stayed unmatched. The CDR3 consists of 15 residues. Germline assignment: CDR1 MNHEY and CDR2 SVGEGT. CDR3 loop: CASSPPGQGVHEQYF. The part of the CDR3 DNA that was read is TGTGCCAGCAGTCCTCCGGGACAGGGGGTTCACGAG.

Worth noting for this clone: The CDR3 goes on 3 residues after the read ends, and that part is filled in from the germline J gene. The V gene is TRBV30, the J gene TRBJ1-1, with D possibly being TRBD1 (6 bases). The germline CDR1 and CDR2 sequences are GTSNPN and SVGIG (reference sequence). The CDR3 is 13 amino acids. The V and J ends lost 0 bases and 5 bases respectively, with 10 bases between them. The CDR3 bases that were read are TGTGCCTGGAGTGTACAGGGTTGGACTGAA. This encodes CAWSVQGWTE. The entire CDR3 sequence reads CAWSVQGWTEAFF.

About this clone itself: The read ends 3 residues before the CDR3 terminus; that terminus is restored from the germline J gene. The chain joins TRBV7-8 to TRBJ2-2; 8 nucleotides line up with TRBD1. The CDR3 consists of 16 residues. With 7 bases clipped from V and 1 base from J, the junction kept 8 bases outside the gene matches. CDR1 is SGHVS, CDR2 FQNEAQ, per germline. CDR3 in amino acids: CASIDRGRVNTGELFF. CDR3 DNA (partial): TGTGCCAGCATCGACAGGGGCCGGGTGAACACCGGGGAG.

Concerning this clone itself: Read coverage stops 3 residues before the CDR3 terminus; the germline J gene supplies the remainder. This rearrangement joins TRBV6-2 or TRBV6-3 to TRBJ2-5, with 10 positions matching TRBD2. This CDR3 contains 16 residues. J was trimmed by 2 bases and V by 2 bases; bases with no gene match: 5. Germline CDR1 MNHEY, CDR2 SVGEGT. The sequenced CDR3 bases are TGTGCCAGCAGTTACCCTTGGACTAGCGGACAAGAGACC. The encoded protein is CASSYPWTSGQET. The CDR3 reads in full as CASSYPWTSGQETQYF.

A note on this clone: The read falls 3 residues short of the CDR3 end, and the missing part is taken from the germline J gene. The J gene is TRBJ2-7, the V gene TRBV5-4, with 8 nucleotides matching TRBD2. The CDR3 sequence is 14 residues long. The junction had 5 bases not matched to a gene; V was cut back by 1 base and J by 5 bases. From germline, CDR1 is SGHNT and CDR2 YYREEE (reference sequence). The sequenced part of the CDR3 DNA is TGTGCCAGCAGCTTGAGCGGGAGTATCCACGAG. Residues: CASSLSGSIHE. The whole CDR3 sequence reads CASSLSGSIHEQYF. Variable domain in full (rest from reference TRBV5-4 and TRBJ2-7): ETGVTQSPTHLIKTRGQQVTLRCSSQSGHNTVSWYQQALGQGPQFIFQYYREEENGRGNFPPRFSGLQFPNYSSELNVNALELDDSALYLCASSLSGSIHEQYFGPGTRLTVT.

The CDR3 bases that were read are TGTGCCTGGAGTGTAATGGGGGCGGGACAGCCC. Residues: CAWSVMGAGQP. The full CDR3 protein reads CAWSVMGAGQPQHF. The chain recombines TRBV30 with TRBJ1-5; D possibly corresponds to TRBD1 (6 bases). The read halts 3 residues ahead of the CDR3 end, with the missing end drawn from the germline J gene. This CDR3 has 14 residues. Germline-derived CDR1 and CDR2 are GTSNPN and SVGIG (reference sequence). The germline V and J ends were trimmed by 0 bases and 7 bases, with 13 bases remaining between them.

Of note for this clone: The CDR3 is cut off 3 residues early in the read; its end comes from the germline J gene. The rearrangement joins TRBV2 to TRBJ2-5, with 8 bases matching TRBD2. This CDR3 has 15 amino acids. The V segment lost 5 bases and the J segment 0 bases; nucleotides outside the gene matches: 5. Per the germline V gene, CDR1 is SNHLY and CDR2 is FYNNEI. The sequenced part of the CDR3 DNA is TGTGCCAGCAGTAATCGGGGGGGCAACCAAGAGACC. It specifies CASSNRGGNQET. The full CDR3 reads CASSNRGGNQETQYF.

As to this clone: Sequencing ends 3 residues short of the CDR3 end; the germline J gene provides the rest. V and J are TRBV6-4 and TRBJ2-2; 11 bases map to TRBD2. Trimming removed 6 bases from V and 0 bases from J; junction bases left unmatched: 3. From germline, CDR1 is MRHNA and CDR2 SNTAGT. The CDR3 runs to 16 residues. The chain's CDR3 is CASRLAGGANTGELFF. The DNA read from the CDR3 is TGTGCCAGCAGGCTAGCGGGGGGAGCGAACACCGGGGAG.

As to this clone: The read is 3 residues too short to cover the CDR3 end, so that end is filled in from the germline J gene. This chain uses TRBV20-1 with TRBJ2-4, with D possibly TRBD2 on 6 matching bases. V lost 0 bases, J lost 5 bases, and 14 bases lay in between. The CDR3 extends over 15 amino acids. Germline CDR1 is DFQATT and CDR2 is SNEGSKA (reference sequence). The CDR3 loop is CSARDWRVFENIQYF. The CDR3 DNA, read in part, is TGCAGTGCTAGAGATTGGAGGGTATTCGAAAACATT.

Of note for this clone: The read terminates 3 residues before the CDR3 end, so the remaining end is supplied by the germline J gene. The chain combines TRBV7-9 with TRBJ1-6; D is uncertain. Per germline, CDR1 SEHNR and CDR2 FQNEAQ (reference sequence). V shed 7 bases and J shed 7 bases, with 11 bases lying between them. This CDR3 contains 13 residues. CDR3 DNA (partial): TGTGCCAGCATCGGCCTCGGGAATTCACCC. This gives the protein CASIGLGNSP. The entire CDR3 protein reads CASIGLGNSPLHF. Together with reference TRBV7-9 and TRBJ1-6, the CDR3 gives the full variable domain: DTGVSQNPRHKITKRGQNVTFRCDPISEHNRLYWYRQTLGQGPEFLTYFQNEAQLEKSRLLSDRFSAERPKGSFSTLEIQRTEQGDSAMYLCASIGLGNSPLHFGNGTRLTVT.

Regarding this clone: The read terminates 3 residues ahead of where the CDR3 ends, so the germline J gene completes it. The chain employs TRBV5-1 and TRBJ1-4; D gene uncertain. The length of the CDR3 is 15 residues. Germline values: CDR1 SGHRS, CDR2 YFSETQ. V was shortened by 0 bases and J by 0 bases, with 6 bases between the two germline ends. The sequenced part of the CDR3 DNA is TGCGCCAGCAGCTTGGCCGGTGCAACTAATGAAAAA. Translation: CASSLAGATNEK. The full CDR3 reads CASSLAGATNEKLFF.

As for this clone: The read ends 3 residues early relative to the CDR3; the germline J gene fills the gap. The chain has TRBV7-8 and TRBJ2-7, with a weak D call TRBD2 (7 bases). This CDR3 is built from 15 residues. Germline V gives CDR1 SGHVS, CDR2 FQNEAQ. Trimming took off 5 bases at V and 0 bases at J, with 14 bases between the two ends. The covered CDR3 bases are TGTGCCAGCAGCGGGGGGGCAGGTAGCTCCTACGAG. It translates to CASSGGAGSSYE. The entire CDR3 reads CASSGGAGSSYEQYF.

Remarks on this clone: With the read ending 3 residues before the CDR3 end, the germline J gene is used to fill in that end. The chain couples TRBV5-1 to TRBJ1-1; D gene uncertain. The CDR3 covers 15 residues. Germline CDR1 and CDR2: SGHRS and YFSETQ. V lost 0 bases and J lost 1, with 10 bases in between. The sequenced part of the CDR3 DNA is TGCGCCAGCAGCTTGGCCCCACAGCAGAACACTGAA. Protein: CASSLAPQQNTE. Given in full, the CDR3 is CASSLAPQQNTEAFF.

CDR3 amino acids: CASSSTSFADGYTF. CDR3 DNA (partial): TGTGCCAGCAGCTCCACCTCGTTTGCGGATGGC. V is TRBV7-9 and J is TRBJ1-2; D unclear. Read data end 3 residues before the CDR3 end; the end is taken from the germline J gene. The length of the CDR3 is 14 residues. V lost 4 bases, J lost 6 bases, and 15 bases lay in between. Germline loops: CDR1 SEHNR, CDR2 FQNEAQ (reference sequence).